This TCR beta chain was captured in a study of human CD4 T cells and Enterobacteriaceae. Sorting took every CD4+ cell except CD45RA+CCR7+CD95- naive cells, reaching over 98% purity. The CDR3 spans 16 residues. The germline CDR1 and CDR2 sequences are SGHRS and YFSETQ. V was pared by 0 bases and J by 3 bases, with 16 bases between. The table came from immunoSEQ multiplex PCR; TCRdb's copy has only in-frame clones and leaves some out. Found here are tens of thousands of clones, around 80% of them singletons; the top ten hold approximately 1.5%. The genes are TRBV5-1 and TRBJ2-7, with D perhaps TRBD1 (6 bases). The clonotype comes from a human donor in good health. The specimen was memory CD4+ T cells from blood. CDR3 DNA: TGCGCCAGCAGCTTGGCCCAGGACACAGGGATCTACGAGCAGTACTTC. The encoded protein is CASSLAQDTGIYEQYF. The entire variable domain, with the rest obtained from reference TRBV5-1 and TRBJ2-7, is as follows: KAGVTQTPRYLIKTRGQQVTLSCSPISGHRSVSWYQQTPGQGLQFLFEYFSETQRNKGNFPGRFSGRQFSNSRSEMNVSTLELGDSALYLCASSLAQDTGIYEQYFGPGTRLTVT.